This T cell receptor (beta chain) appears in the sequencing data of a study of monozygotic twins with inflammatory bowel disease. The study's findings and limits: Individual T cell subtypes were not distinguishable.

CDR3 length: 15 amino acids. Each CDR3 protein gets one entry in TCRdb, which reprocessed the 5' RACE reads and gives no DNA. The sample table sets out over 150,000 distinct CDR3 sequences. As concerns this clonotype: What it binds is unknown.

The receptor was derived from a human donor with ulcerative colitis or Crohn's disease, or a healthy co-twin of an affected twin (not recorded which). Sequencing was carried out using blood. The chain combines TRBV12-3 or TRBV12-4 with TRBJ2-1; TCRdb's D call, TRBD1, is unchecked because there is no DNA. The chain's CDR3 is CASSRGSGPDNEQFF.